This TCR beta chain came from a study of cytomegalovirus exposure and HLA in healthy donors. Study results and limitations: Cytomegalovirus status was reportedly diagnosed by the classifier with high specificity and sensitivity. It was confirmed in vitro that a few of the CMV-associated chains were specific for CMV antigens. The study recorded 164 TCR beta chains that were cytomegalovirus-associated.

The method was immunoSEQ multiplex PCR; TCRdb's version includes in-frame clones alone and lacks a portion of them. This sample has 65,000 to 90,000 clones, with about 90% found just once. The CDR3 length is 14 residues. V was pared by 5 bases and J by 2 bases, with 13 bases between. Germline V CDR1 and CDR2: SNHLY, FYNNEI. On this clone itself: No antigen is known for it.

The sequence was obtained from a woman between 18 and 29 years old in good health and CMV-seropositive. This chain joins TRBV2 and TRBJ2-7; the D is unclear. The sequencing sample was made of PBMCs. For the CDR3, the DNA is TGTGCCAGCAGTCGATACGGGTCAACCTACGAGCAGTACTTC. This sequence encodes CASSRYGSTYEQYF. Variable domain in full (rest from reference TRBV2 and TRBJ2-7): EPEVTQTPSHQVTQMGQEVILRCVPISNHLYFYWYRQILGQKVEFLVSFYNNEISEKSEIFDDQFSVERPDGSNFTLKIRSTKLEDSAMYFCASSRYGSTYEQYFGPGTRLTVT.